This TCR beta chain comes out of a study of T cells in Graves' hyperthyroidism and ophthalmopathy (dated by TCRdb to about 2019). Broadly, across the study: Peripheral blood samples were taken at initial diagnosis, before any treatment was given. The roughly 100 discovery patients were randomly split 7:3 into training and test sets. According to the paper, TCR Vbeta CDR3 sequencing was carried out on some 130 peripheral blood samples, which came from more than 40 ophthalmopathy, some 73 hyperthyroidism and roughly 17 progressor patients. After sampling, hyperthyroidism patients received methimazole starting at 30 mg daily, and ophthalmopathy patients received high-dose intravenous methylprednisolone. In several Graves' hyperthyroidism patients, the study also compared T-cell repertoires from thyroid tissue with T-cell repertoires from blood. TCR V-J signatures able to tell the groups apart were searched for in a discovery cohort of about a hundred patients, of whom 40 to 45 had Graves' ophthalmopathy and about 60 had stable Graves' hyperthyroidism. Prospective prediction of ophthalmopathy was tested in an independent validation cohort of fewer than 20 hyperthyroidism patients and 17 patients who later progressed to ophthalmopathy.

The TCR beta CDR3 regions were amplified from the RNA transcripts. A first-round RT-PCR of the TCR CDR3 used the HTBI primer set with the Qiagen OneStep RT-PCR kit. The libraries were constructed in a second round of multiplex PCR and then size-selected and purified. Libraries were sequenced paired-end with 100 bp reads on an Illumina HiSeq2000. Under the source paper's analysis protocol: SOAPnuke was used to process the raw data, removing reads that contained adapters or uncalled bases, had a mean Phred below 15, or lacked an exact match to the constant primer or identifier. COPE v1.2.5 was used to merge high-quality paired reads, and clonotypes were defined as unique nucleotide sequences. Clonotypes were aligned to IMGT TRBV, TRBD and TRBJ reference segments using MiTCR v1.1. Only V-J combinations with frequency above 0.0001, covering approximately 99% of repertoires, were analysed. The TCS score was defined as the ratio of F50 (clonal expansion) to E x V (chaos), calculated using BLOSUM62-based TCRdist between CDR3 peptides within each V-J. Welch's t-statistics and random forest reduced 500 to 650 V-J features to roughly 13, which were used in a naive Bayes classifier (R e1071). TCRdb handled the public reads itself, with Q25 trimming in fastp and clone calling in MiXCR, and kept productive beta chains. Rows are unified per CDR3 protein, each entry keeping the most common DNA and genes. The V and J calls and clone size are TCRdb's, not the authors'. Recorded for this sample are about 590,000 distinct CDR3 sequences; around 16% of them occurred a single time. Around 7.8% of the sample belongs to the ten largest clones.

From the germline V gene (reference sequence), CDR1 is DFQATT and CDR2 is SNEGSKA. Unmatched junction bases come to 11, with V trimmed by 6 bases and J by 6 bases. Its CDR3 holds 15 amino acids, cysteine through phenylalanine. CDR3 DNA only is kept here, 45 bases in frame from base 1. Stable Graves' hyperthyroidism was defined as the absence of progression to ophthalmopathy over 18 months of follow-up. Hyperthyroidism patients were newly diagnosed, with disease duration under 2 months, and aged 18 to 65 years. Any patient with an uncontrolled infection, another autoimmune disease, pregnancy or lactation was excluded. Diagnoses were established on the basis of clinical symptoms, serum thyroxine and TRAb, thyroid ultrasound, and orbital computed tomography. Ficoll-Paque density gradient centrifugation was used to isolate PBMCs from around 10 ml of fresh peripheral blood. Trizol reagent was used to extract total RNA, and RNA quality was then checked on an Agilent 2100 Bioanalyzer.

This clonotype was observed a handful of times. The clone's antigen remains unknown. No much larger clone is present one base from it, and per-base qualities are unavailable. The research as a whole found: Blood samples also contained most of the expanded thyroid clonotypes (frequency above 0.001), which suggests that blood repertoires may reflect thyroid immune responses. Sample size was not statistically predetermined, and blinding of investigators to group allocation was not performed. In validation, progression to ophthalmopathy was predicted by the model with 70.59% sensitivity and 72.22% specificity, a median of 6.5 months before onset. A 13 V-J signature model separated ophthalmopathy from stable hyperthyroidism, with over 85% sensitivity and roughly 82% specificity in cross-validation and 80%/75% in testing.

This receptor was identified in a woman in her thirties with Graves' hyperthyroidism. The chain is encoded by TRBV20-1 joined to TRBJ2-7; TRBD2 lines up with 13 middle nucleotides. Sequenced material: blood. The CDR3 sequence is CSAGLAGVDSGEQYF. The nucleotide sequence reads as follows: TGCAGTGCCGGACTAGCGGGAGTGGACTCCGGCGAGCAGTACTTC.